Included here is one T cell receptor beta chain sequence, with context. What it binds is not known. Together with a sample-barcoded 5' primer, a J-beta primer mix was included in a second PCR lasting roughly 7 to 11 cycles. TCRdb re-derived calls from the 5' RACE reads in MiXCR, one entry per CDR3 protein. Of 1.5 million to 2 million distinct CDR3 sequences listed, roughly 28% are singletons. The sample comes from a study of blood T cells in healthy people across ages. Notes on the study in general: Changes in expanded clonotypes were possibly confounded, as the CMV status of donors was unknown. Relative to aged donors, long-lived donors carried more naive CD4+ cells and displayed higher diversity.

The CDR3 runs to 15 residues. V was pared by 10 bases and J by 0 bases, with 19 bases between. CDR1 ENHRY and CDR2 SYGVKD come from the germline V gene. The receptor comes from a young woman in good health. The rearrangement uses TRBV10-3 and TRBJ2-7, with D perhaps TRBD2 (6 bases). Sequenced: blood. The CDR3 region is CASGAGRLSSYEQYF. The CDR3 DNA reads as TGTGCCAGCGGGGCGGGGCGCCTGAGCTCCTACGAGCAGTACTTC.